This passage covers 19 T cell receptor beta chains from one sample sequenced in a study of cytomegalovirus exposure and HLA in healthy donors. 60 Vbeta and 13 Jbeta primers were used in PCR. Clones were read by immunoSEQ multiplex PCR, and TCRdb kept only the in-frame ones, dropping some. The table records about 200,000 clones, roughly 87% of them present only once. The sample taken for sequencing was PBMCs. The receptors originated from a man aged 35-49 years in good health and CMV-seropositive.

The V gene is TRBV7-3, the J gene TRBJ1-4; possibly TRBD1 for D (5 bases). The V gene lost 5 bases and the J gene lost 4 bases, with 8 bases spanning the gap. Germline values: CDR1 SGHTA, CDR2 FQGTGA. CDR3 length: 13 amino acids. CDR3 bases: TGTGCCAGCAGCCCGGGGGGTAATGAAAAACTGTTTTTT. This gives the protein CASSPGGNEKLFF.

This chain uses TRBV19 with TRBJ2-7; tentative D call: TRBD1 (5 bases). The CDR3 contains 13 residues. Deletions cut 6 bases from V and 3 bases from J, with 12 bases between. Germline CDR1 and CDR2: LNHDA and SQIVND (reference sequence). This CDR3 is CASSHFQGYEQYF. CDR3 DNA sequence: TGTGCCAGTAGCCACTTCCAGGGCTACGAGCAGTACTTC.

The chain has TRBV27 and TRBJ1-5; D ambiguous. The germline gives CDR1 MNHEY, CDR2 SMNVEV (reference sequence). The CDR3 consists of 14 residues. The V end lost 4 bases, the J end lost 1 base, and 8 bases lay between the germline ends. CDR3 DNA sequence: TGTGCCAGCAGTTCGGGGTTCAGCAATCAGCCCCAGCATTTT. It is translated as CASSSGFSNQPQHF.

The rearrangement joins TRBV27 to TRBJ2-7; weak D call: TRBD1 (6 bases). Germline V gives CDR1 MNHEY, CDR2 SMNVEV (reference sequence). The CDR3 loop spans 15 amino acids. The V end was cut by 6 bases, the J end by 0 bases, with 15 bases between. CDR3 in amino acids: CASSQTGGSSYEQYF. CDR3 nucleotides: TGTGCCAGCAGCCAGACAGGCGGAAGCTCCTACGAGCAGTACTTC.

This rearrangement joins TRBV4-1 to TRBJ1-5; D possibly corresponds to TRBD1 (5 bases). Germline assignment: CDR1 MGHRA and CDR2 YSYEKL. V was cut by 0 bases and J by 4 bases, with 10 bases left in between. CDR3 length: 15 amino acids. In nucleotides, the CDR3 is TGCGCCAGCAGCCAAGAGGGGACTTGGAATCAGCCCCAGCATTTT. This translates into CASSQEGTWNQPQHF.

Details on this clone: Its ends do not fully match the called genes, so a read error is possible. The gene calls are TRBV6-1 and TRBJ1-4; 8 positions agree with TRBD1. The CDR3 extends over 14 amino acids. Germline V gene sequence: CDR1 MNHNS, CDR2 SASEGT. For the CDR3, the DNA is TGTGCCAGCAGACCTGGACAGGGAGGCGAAAAACTATTTTTT. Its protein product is CASRPGQGGEKLFF.

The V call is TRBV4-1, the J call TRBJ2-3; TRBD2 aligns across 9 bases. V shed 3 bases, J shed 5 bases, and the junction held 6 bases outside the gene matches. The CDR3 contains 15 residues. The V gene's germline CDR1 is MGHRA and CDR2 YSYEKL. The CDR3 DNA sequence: TGCGCCAGCAGCCATCCTAGCGGGACGGGAGATACGCAGTATTTT. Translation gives CASSHPSGTGDTQYF.

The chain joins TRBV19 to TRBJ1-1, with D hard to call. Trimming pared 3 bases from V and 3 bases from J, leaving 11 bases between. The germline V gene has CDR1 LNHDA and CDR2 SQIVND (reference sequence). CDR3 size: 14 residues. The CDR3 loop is CASSISPVYTEAFF. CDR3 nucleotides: TGTGCCAGTAGTATTAGCCCGGTGTACACTGAAGCTTTCTTT.

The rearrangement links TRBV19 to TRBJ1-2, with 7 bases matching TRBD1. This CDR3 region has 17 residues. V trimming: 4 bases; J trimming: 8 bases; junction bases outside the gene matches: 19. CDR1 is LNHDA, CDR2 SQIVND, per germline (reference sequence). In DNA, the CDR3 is TGTGCCAGTAGTACACAAGCCACAGGGGAAAGGGGCAGCGGCTACACCTTC. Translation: CASSTQATGERGSGYTF.

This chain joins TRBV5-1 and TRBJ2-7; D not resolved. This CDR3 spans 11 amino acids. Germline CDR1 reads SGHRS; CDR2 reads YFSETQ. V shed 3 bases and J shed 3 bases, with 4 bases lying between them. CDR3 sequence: CASSYYYEQYF. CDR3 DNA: TGCGCCAGCAGCTACTACTACGAGCAGTACTTC.

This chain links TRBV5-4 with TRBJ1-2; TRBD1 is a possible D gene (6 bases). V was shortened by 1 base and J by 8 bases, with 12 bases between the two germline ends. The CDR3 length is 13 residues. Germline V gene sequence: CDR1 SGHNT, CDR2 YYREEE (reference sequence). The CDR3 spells CASSLFWGQGYTF. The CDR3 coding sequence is TGTGCCAGCAGCTTGTTCTGGGGGCAAGGCTACACCTTC.

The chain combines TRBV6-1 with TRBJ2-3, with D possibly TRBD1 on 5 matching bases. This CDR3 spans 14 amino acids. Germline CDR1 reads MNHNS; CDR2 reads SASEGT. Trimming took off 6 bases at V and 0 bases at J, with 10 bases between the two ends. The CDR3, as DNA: TGTGCCAGCAGAGGGGATTGGAGCACAGATACGCAGTATTTT. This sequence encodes CASRGDWSTDTQYF.

The CDR3 DNA sequence: TGTGCCAGCAGCAACAGGGCGGGACAGGGGAACACTTACCAAGAGACCCAGTACTTC. It encodes CASSNRAGQGNTYQETQYF. The chain has TRBV9 and TRBJ2-5, with 10 bases lining up with TRBD1. Germline V gene data show CDR1 as SGDLS and CDR2 as YYNGEE. The CDR3 covers 19 residues. The trim removed 4 bases at V and 0 bases at J, leaving 15 bases unmatched.

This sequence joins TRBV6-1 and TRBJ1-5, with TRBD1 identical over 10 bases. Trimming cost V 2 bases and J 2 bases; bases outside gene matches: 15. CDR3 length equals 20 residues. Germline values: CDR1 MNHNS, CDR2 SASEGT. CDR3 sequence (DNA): TGTGCCAGCAGTGAATTTGAGGGGCCAGACAGGGGGCTAGGCAATCAGCCCCAGCATTTT. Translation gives CASSEFEGPDRGLGNQPQHF.

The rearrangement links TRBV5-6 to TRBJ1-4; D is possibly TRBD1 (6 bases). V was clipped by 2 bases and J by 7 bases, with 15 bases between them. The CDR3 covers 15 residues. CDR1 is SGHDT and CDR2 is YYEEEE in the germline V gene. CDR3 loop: CASSFGGAHFEKLFF. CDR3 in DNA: TGTGCCAGCAGCTTTGGGGGGGCGCACTTTGAAAAACTGTTTTTT.

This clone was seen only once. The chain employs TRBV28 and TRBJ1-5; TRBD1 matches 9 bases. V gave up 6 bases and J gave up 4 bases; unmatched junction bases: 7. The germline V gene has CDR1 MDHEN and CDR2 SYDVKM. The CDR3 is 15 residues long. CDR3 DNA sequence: TGTGCCAGCAGGTTTCGGGACAGGGTGAATCAGCCCCAGCATTTT. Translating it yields CASRFRDRVNQPQHF.

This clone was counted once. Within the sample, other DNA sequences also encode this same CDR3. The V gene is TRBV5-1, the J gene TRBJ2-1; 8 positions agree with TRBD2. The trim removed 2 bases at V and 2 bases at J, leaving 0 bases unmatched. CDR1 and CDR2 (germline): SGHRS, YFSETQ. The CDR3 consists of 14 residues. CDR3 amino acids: CASSLAGAYNEQFF. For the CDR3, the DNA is TGCGCCAGCAGCTTAGCGGGAGCCTACAATGAGCAGTTCTTC.

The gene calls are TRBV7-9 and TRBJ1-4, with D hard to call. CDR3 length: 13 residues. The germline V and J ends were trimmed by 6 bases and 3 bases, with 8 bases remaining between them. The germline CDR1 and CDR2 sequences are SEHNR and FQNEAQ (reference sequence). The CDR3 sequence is CASSTAPNEKLFF. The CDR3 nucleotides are TGTGCCAGCAGTACAGCTCCTAATGAAAAACTGTTTTTT. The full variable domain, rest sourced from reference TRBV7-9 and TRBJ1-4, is DTGVSQNPRHKITKRGQNVTFRCDPISEHNRLYWYRQTLGQGPEFLTYFQNEAQLEKSRLLSDRFSAERPKGSFSTLEIQRTEQGDSAMYLCASSTAPNEKLFFGSGTQLSVL.

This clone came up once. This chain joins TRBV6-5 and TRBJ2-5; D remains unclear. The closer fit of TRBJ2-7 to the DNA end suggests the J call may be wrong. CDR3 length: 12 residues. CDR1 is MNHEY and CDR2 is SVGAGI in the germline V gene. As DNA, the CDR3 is TGTGCCGTCCGGAGCGAGTCCTACGAGCAGTACTTC. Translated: CAVRSESYEQYF.